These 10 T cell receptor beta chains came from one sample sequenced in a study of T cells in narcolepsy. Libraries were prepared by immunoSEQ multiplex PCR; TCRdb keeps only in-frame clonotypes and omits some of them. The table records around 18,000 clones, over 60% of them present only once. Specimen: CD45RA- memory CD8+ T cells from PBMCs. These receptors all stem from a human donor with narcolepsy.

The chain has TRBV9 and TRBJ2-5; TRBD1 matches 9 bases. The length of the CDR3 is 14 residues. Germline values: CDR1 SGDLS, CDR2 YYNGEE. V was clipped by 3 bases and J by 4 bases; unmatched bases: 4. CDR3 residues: CASSGGQGRETQYF. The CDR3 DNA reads TGTGCCAGCAGCGGCGGACAGGGGAGAGAGACCCAGTACTTC. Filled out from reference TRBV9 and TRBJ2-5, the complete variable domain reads DSGVTQTPKHLITATGQRVTLRCSPRSGDLSVYWYQQSLDQGLQFLIQYYNGEERAKGNILERFSAQQFPDLHSELNLSSLELGDSALYFCASSGGQGRETQYFGPGTRLLVL.

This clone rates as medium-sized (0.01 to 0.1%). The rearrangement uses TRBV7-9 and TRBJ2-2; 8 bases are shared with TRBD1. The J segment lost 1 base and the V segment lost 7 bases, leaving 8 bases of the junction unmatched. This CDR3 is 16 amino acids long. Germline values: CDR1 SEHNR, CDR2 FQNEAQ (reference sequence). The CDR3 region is CASISRQGKNTGELFF. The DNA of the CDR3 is TGTGCCAGCATCTCTAGACAGGGGAAGAACACCGGGGAGCTGTTTTTT.

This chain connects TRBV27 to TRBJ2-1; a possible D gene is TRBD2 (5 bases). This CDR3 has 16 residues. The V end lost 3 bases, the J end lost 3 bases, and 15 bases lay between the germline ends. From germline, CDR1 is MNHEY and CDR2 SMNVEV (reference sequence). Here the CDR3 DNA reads TGTGCCAGCAGTTTTATCTCCACGGGGAGCTACAATGAGCAGTTCTTC. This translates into CASSFISTGSYNEQFF.

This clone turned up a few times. CDR3 residues: CASSFTGTGMYEQYF. In nucleotides, the CDR3 is TGTGCCAGCAGCTTCACCGGGACAGGGATGTACGAGCAGTACTTC. This chain links TRBV5-5 with TRBJ2-7; 9 bases are shared with TRBD1. This CDR3 contains 15 residues. Losses at the gene ends were 2 bases for V and 4 bases for J; bases not matched to a gene: 7. CDR1 and CDR2 (germline): SGHKS, YYEKEE (reference sequence).

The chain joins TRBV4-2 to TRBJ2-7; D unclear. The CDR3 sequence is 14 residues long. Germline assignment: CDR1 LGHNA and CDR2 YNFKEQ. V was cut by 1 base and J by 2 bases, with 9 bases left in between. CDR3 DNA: TGTGCCAGCAGCCAAGGAGCGAACCCCTACGAGCAGTACTTC. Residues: CASSQGANPYEQYF.

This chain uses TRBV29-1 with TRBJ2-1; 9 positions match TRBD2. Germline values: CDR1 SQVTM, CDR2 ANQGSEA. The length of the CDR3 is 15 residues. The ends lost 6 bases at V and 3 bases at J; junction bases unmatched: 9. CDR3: CSVRLSSGVYNEQFF. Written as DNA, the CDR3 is TGCAGCGTACGCCTATCTAGCGGGGTCTACAATGAGCAGTTCTTC.

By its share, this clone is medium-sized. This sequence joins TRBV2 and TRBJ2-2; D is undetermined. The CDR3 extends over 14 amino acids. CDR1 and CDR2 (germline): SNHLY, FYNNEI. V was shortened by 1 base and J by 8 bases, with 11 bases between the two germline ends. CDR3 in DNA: TGTGCCAGCAGTGAAGGCTACCTGGGGGGGGAGCTGTTTTTT. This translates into CASSEGYLGGELFF.

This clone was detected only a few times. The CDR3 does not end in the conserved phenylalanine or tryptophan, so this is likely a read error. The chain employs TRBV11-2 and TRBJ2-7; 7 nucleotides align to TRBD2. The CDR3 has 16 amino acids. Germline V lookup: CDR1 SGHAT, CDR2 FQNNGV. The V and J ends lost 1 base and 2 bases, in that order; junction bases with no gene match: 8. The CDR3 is CASSLGGGKLAYEQYL. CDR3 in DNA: TGTGCCAGCAGCTTAGGGGGGGGAAAACTCGCCTACGAGCAGTACCTC.

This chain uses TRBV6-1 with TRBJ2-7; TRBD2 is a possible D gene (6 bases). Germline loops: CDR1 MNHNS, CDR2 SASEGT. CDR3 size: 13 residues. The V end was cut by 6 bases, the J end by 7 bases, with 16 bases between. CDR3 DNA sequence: TGTGCCAGCAGACCGACTAGTCTAGGGGAGCAGTACTTC. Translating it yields CASRPTSLGEQYF.

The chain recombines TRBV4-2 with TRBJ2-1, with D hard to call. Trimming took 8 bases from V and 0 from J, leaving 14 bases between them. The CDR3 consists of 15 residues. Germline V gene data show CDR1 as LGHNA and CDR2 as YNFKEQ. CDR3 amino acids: CASRTTLSSYNEQFF. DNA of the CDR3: TGTGCCAGCCGCACAACCCTTAGCTCCTACAATGAGCAGTTCTTC.